This TCR beta chain was obtained from a study of shared clonotypes between healthy human individuals. Study at large: Researchers drew samples from two women and a few men aged 18 to 49.

General study findings and limits: There were few donors, and this limited the genetic and exposure-history diversity represented.

Naive CD8 cells were CD45RO-negative, positively selected for CCR7, excluding terminally differentiated effector memory CD45RA+ cells. The V gene's germline CDR1 is SGHTA and CDR2 FQGNSA. Trimming took off 2 bases at V and 2 bases at J, with 10 bases between the two ends. The CDR3 extends over 14 amino acids. Details on this clone: Its antigen is still unknown.

At deep level, the assay was performed. Here immunoSEQ multiplex PCR was the method, and the copy in TCRdb shows in-frame clones only, minus some. Seen here are around 2,000,000 clones, about 95% observed once, and the top ten hold 1.1%. This sequence joins TRBV7-2 and TRBJ2-7; perhaps D is TRBD1 or TRBD2 (5 bases each). Sequences were obtained from naive CD8+ T cells sorted from blood. The receptor comes from a man younger than 35 in good health. CDR3 region: CASSLLKGPYEQYF. CDR3 coding DNA: TGTGCCAGCAGCTTACTGAAGGGACCCTACGAGCAGTACTTC.